This TCR beta chain stems from a study of T cell responses to AZD1222 COVID-19 vaccine. Overall study context: Second doses that came at about 4 or about 12 weeks were put together.

V was trimmed by 8 bases and J by 4 bases, leaving 14 bases between them. The germline V gene has CDR1 LGHDT and CDR2 YNNKEL (reference sequence). The CDR3 runs 13 residues. Details on this clone: Its antigen is unknown.

Produced via immunoSEQ multiplex PCR; TCRdb's table is partial and in-frame only. The sample contains 110,000 to 150,000 clones, approximately 83% of which appear only once. Study results and caveats: Baseline serology detected seropositivity in only five to seven AZD1222 recipients. Possibly, clonal diversity was underestimated; donors were largely white British and included more females.

The receptor was derived from an adult in good health. This sequence joins TRBV3-1 (or the pseudogene TRBV3-2) and TRBJ2-5; D unclear. The sequenced sample was peripheral blood, obtained on day 0 of AZD1222 vaccination. CDR3 sequence: CASAAGLIETQYF. CDR3 bases: TGTGCCAGCGCTGCCGGGCTAATAGAGACCCAGTACTTC.